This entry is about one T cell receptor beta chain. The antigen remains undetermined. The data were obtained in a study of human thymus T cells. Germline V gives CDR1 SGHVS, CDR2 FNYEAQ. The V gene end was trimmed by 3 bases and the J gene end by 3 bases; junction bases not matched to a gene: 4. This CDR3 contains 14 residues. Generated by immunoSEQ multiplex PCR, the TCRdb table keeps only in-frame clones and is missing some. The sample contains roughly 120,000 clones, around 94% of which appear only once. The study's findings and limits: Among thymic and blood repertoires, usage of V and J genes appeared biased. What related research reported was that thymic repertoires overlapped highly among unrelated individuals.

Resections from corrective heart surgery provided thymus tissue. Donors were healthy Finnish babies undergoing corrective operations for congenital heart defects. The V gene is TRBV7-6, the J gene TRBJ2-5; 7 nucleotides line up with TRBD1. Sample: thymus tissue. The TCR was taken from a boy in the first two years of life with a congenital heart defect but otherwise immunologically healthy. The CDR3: CASSFNRGEETQYF. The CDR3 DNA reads TGTGCCAGCAGCTTTAACAGGGGAGAAGAGACCCAGTACTTC.